This TCR beta chain was recovered during a study of T cell repertoires in cytomegalovirus infection. Study in general: Epitope selection comprised recently identified HLA-C-restricted CMV epitopes and well-studied HLA-B-restricted CMV epitopes.

This CDR3 spans 16 amino acids. Trimming left V 3 bases short and J 6 bases short, with 19 bases between. CDR1 and CDR2 (germline): LNHDA, SQIVND (reference sequence). TCRdb fed the reads into MiXCR, producing one record per CDR3 protein. The sample records 680,000 or so distinct CDR3 sequences, around 30% being singletons. The study's findings and limits: HLA-C-restricted CMV clonotypes gave the most frequent clonotype in two of eight donors.

A word on this clonotype: Its target is unknown.

V gene TRBV19 combines with J gene TRBJ2-3; maybe TRBD2 (5 bases). The material was cultured PBMCs, obtained from culture after CMV antigen stimulation. The receptor was isolated from a human donor in good health (CMV status not recorded). Some clones in this sample may be carry-over from other donors' samples. CDR3 in amino acids: CASSIVAGNPGDTQYF. The CDR3 DNA sequence: TGTGCCAGTAGTATTGTAGCAGGTAATCCGGGGGATACGCAGTATTTT.